This T cell receptor (beta chain) was sequenced during a study of T-cell reconstitution after alpha-beta-depleted transplantation in children. Study results and caveats: T-cell counts and diversity were attributed mostly to newly produced T cells one year after transplant. Reports say that about two months after transplant, the alpha-beta T cells came out of several hundred graft clones that had expanded. Elevated TCRbeta diversity at day 60 was traced, in some patients, to surviving recipient T cells and thymic progenitors.

Researchers prepared the TCRbeta library using unique molecular identifiers, the study reports. TCRdb passed the PCR reads through MiXCR, listing each CDR3 protein once. The data hold about 830,000 distinct CDR3 sequences, with around 17% observed a single time. V lost 2 bases and J 1 base, leaving 12 bases between the germline ends. The CDR3 runs to 15 residues. Worth noting for this clonotype: What it binds is not known.

This material consisted of PBMCs, mostly from graft donor cells, taken 360 days after TCRalphabeta/CD19-depleted stem cell transplant. The TCR originated in a male patient under 18 who had a stem cell transplant for acute lymphoblastic leukemia, so the T cells may come from the graft donor. The chain joins TRBV12-3 or TRBV12-4 to TRBJ2-7, with D possibly TRBD2 on 5 matching bases. CDR3 sequence: CASSLIPGTSYEQYF. The CDR3 bases are TGTGCCAGCAGTTTAATCCCGGGAACGTCCTACGAGCAGTACTTC.